This T cell receptor beta chain is drawn from a study of T cell changes during pregnancy in multiple sclerosis. The CDR3 totals 16 residues. Here immunoSEQ multiplex PCR was the method, and the copy in TCRdb shows in-frame clones only, minus some. The data contain 70,000 to 95,000 clones, approximately 92% of them singletons. The TCR sequence derives from a female donor with multiple sclerosis, enrolled in a pregnancy study. The specimen was peripheral blood, collected in the first trimester of pregnancy. This rearrangement joins TRBV21-1 to TRBJ1-1. TRBV21-1 is a pseudogene. For the CDR3, the DNA is TGTGCCAGCCATGCAAGCAACCGAGCATCAATCACTGAAGCTTTCTTT. This encodes CASHASNRASITEAFF.